Listed here are 5 T cell receptor beta chains from one sample, sequenced in a study of blood T cell repertoires in COVID-19. The data were produced by immunoSEQ multiplex PCR, yet TCRdb's version contains in-frame clones alone and is incomplete. The profile covers about 70,000 clones, with about 80% appearing a single time and about 20% taken by the ten largest. The sequencing sample was made of peripheral blood. The receptors here all came from a man between 65 and 85 years old who had recovered from COVID-19.

The V and J genes are TRBV3-1 (or the pseudogene TRBV3-2) and TRBJ1-4; a weak D match, TRBD1 (6 bases). In germline, CDR1 is LGHDT, CDR2 YNNKEL (reference sequence). V shed 4 bases and J shed 7 bases, with 22 bases lying between them. CDR3 length: 17 amino acids. This CDR3 reads CASSLKILGGCSEKLFF. CDR3 DNA sequence: TGTGCCAGCAGCCTTAAGATTCTAGGGGGATGTAGTGAAAAACTGTTTTTT.

The V and J genes are TRBV24-1 and TRBJ1-1; D call uncertain. The ends were cut back, 12 bases at V and 8 bases at J, with 15 bases in the middle. The CDR3 runs 11 residues. Germline V gives CDR1 KGHDR, CDR2 SFDVKD. CDR3: CAVKTPGEAFF. As DNA, the CDR3 is TGTGCCGTCAAGACCCCAGGCGAAGCTTTCTTT.

The chain links TRBV28 to TRBJ2-7, with 9 bases fitting TRBD2. Germline V lookup: CDR1 MDHEN, CDR2 SYDVKM. V was pared by 8 bases and J by 4 bases, with 12 bases of the junction left unmatched. The CDR3 extends over 15 amino acids. The CDR3 DNA reads TGTGCCAGCTTAACCCCGGGACTAGCATCTTACGAGCAGTACTTC. Encoded protein: CASLTPGLASYEQYF.

This clone has only a few counts. This sequence joins TRBV6-2 or TRBV6-3 and TRBJ2-7; possibly TRBD2 for D (5 bases). The CDR3 is 16 residues long. CDR1 and CDR2 from the germline V gene are MNHEY and SVGEGT. Trimming pared 2 bases from V and 2 bases from J, leaving 16 bases between. CDR3 DNA: TGTGCCAGCAGTTACCCGAGAGCGGCAGTGGCCTACGAGCAGTACTTC. This sequence encodes CASSYPRAAVAYEQYF.

The chain carries TRBV14 and TRBJ2-1; D not certain. V lost 2 bases, J lost 7 bases, and 15 bases lay in between. This CDR3 has 15 residues. Germline values: CDR1 SGHDN, CDR2 FVKESK. The chain's CDR3 is CASSQLTVPENEQFF. CDR3 sequence (DNA): TGTGCCAGCAGCCAATTAACTGTCCCGGAGAATGAGCAGTTCTTC. Combining the CDR3 with reference TRBV14 and TRBJ2-1 gives the whole variable domain EAGVTQFPSHSVIEKGQTVTLRCDPISGHDNLYWYRRVMGKEIKFLLHFVKESKQDESGMPNNRFLAERTGGTYSTLKVQPAELEDSGVYFCASSQLTVPENEQFFGPGTRLTVL.